This TCR beta chain was captured by sequencing in a study of T cell changes during pregnancy in multiple sclerosis. The CDR3 extends over 14 amino acids. Trimming took off 0 bases at V and 4 bases at J, with 7 bases between the two ends. In germline, CDR1 is SGHTS, CDR2 YDEGEE. Some clones are missing from TCRdb's copy, which holds only in-frame ones; the method was immunoSEQ multiplex PCR. This sample has around 75,000 clones; 94% occur once, and the top ten carry less than 0.15%. The specimen was CD4+ T cells from peripheral blood mononuclear cells, collected after pregnancy. This sequence originates from a female donor with multiple sclerosis, enrolled in a pregnancy study. The chain couples TRBV5-8 to TRBJ1-4; D is undetermined. CDR3 nucleotides: TGTGCCAGCAGCTTGGGTCAGCGTAATGAAAAACTGTTTTTT. It specifies CASSLGQRNEKLFF.